This TCR beta chain emerged from a study of cytomegalovirus exposure and HLA in healthy donors. The CDR3 has 13 amino acids. Germline V gene data show CDR1 as MDHEN and CDR2 as SYDVKM. The ends were cut back, 3 bases at V and 5 bases at J, with 10 bases in the middle. Healthy bone marrow donors made up the cohort. Study observations and caveats: Some V segments (TRBV6-2 and TRBV6-3 among them) were excluded as indistinguishable. Three chains tied to CMV proved CMV antigen-specific in vitro.

The PCR was carried out with 60 Vbeta primers and 13 Jbeta primers. The table came from immunoSEQ multiplex PCR; TCRdb's copy has only in-frame clones and leaves some out. This sample has around 70,000 clones, with around 73% found just once. Worth noting for this clone: Its antigen is currently unknown.

This chain connects TRBV28 to TRBJ2-5; no clear D gene. The sequence came from a girl aged 10-17 years in good health and CMV-seropositive. Sequencing input: PBMCs. DNA for the CDR3: TGTGCCAGCAGTTTGAAAAAAGCGGAGACCCAGTACTTC. Translated: CASSLKKAETQYF.